This TCR beta chain was recorded in a study of molecular identifiers for immune sequencing clone quantification. Generation of bulk TCR libraries relied on previously described methods and listed TCR primers. TCRdb passed the PCR reads through MiXCR, listing each CDR3 protein once. The data hold hundreds of thousands of distinct CDR3 sequences, with over 25% observed a single time. About this clonotype itself: Its target is not known. A clone one base away is much larger, so this may be a read error.

CDR1 and CDR2 from the germline V gene are SGHNT and YYREEE (reference sequence). The V gene lost 5 bases and the J gene lost 0 bases, with 11 bases spanning the gap. The CDR3 consists of 14 residues. Sorted inputs of about 19,000 to 1,100,000 cells, with 10%, 30% or 50% RNA, yielded naive CD8 libraries. Findings and caveats of the study: Whereas naive cells kept under 1% of molecules in clones above 20 RNA copies, such clones held over 98% in effectors. Among 950,000 to 1,000,000 naive cells, as was reported, spiked Jurkat TCR RNA from one cell was detectable.

Sequenced input: naive CD8+ T cells from blood, with Jurkat cell RNA spiked in. The subset is: FACS-sorted CD8+CD4-CCR7+CD45RA+ naive T cells. The chain couples TRBV5-4 to TRBJ1-2, with D hard to call. This receptor was taken from a human donor in good health. Some libraries in this study had Jurkat cell RNA spiked in. The CDR3: CASRPTAANYGYTF. The CDR3 DNA sequence: TGTGCCAGCAGGCCCACGGCAGCTAACTATGGCTACACCTTC. The full variable domain, its missing parts supplied by reference TRBV5-4 and TRBJ1-2, is ETGVTQSPTHLIKTRGQQVTLRCSSQSGHNTVSWYQQALGQGPQFIFQYYREEENGRGNFPPRFSGLQFPNYSSELNVNALELDDSALYLCASRPTAANYGYTFGSGTRLTVV.